This T cell receptor (beta chain) originates from a study of blood T cell repertoires in COVID-19 (dated by TCRdb to about 2020). Regarding the research as a whole: The collaborator samples originated in the United States, Italy and Spain and spanned the acute and convalescent phases of COVID-19. The repertoires were released in a freely available public database meant as a resource for research on the immune response to SARS-CoV-2. Deeply sampled blood TCRbeta repertoires from subjects exposed to, actively infected with, or recovered from COVID-19 were included in the dataset. Where HLA class I and class II types were available, the types were taken from metadata supplied by the sample provider, not from assay-based typing. A de-identified subject ID, COVID-19 status, age in years and sex were almost always included in the sample metadata. The prospective study material was composed of cDNA or gDNA derived from T cells, B-cell-depleted T cells, or PBMCs. The samples were drawn from two sources: the first 160 participants of the ongoing ImmuneRACE study, and about 1,300 subjects contributed by 6 global collaborators. The investigation overall reported the following: The amount of clinical and demographic metadata varied by source and participant and was provided uncurated.

Whole blood was collected in K2EDTA tubes by collaborating institutions according to the institutions' own protocols. For TCRbeta analysis, collaborators shipped samples as frozen whole blood, isolated PBMCs, or DNA extracted from either of those sample types. A remark on this clone: Its binding antigen is unknown. No base quality information exists; no much larger clone differs at one position.

TCRbeta CDR3 regions were amplified from genomic DNA using the immunoSEQ Assay, a bias-controlled multiplex PCR. The paper's processing steps were these. The number of nucleated cells in each sample was estimated from the amplification of reference gene primers within the assay. To quantify the absolute abundance of each unique TCRbeta CDR3 rearrangement, sequence reads were collapsed and filtered. For each sample, productive Simpson clonality was calculated by taking the square root of Simpson's diversity index across productive rearrangements. This immuneACCESS table, as held by TCRdb, lists in-frame sequences with V and J called but not all clones. Of the missing ones, under half trace to an unresolved V gene in checked studies; the others have no known cause. The V and J calls and the clone size are those of that table, but D and trimming were determined from the DNA. This sample comprises roughly 380,000 clones, approximately 81% of them detected only once. Jointly, the top ten make up around 3.4% of the sample.

The receptor's source is a woman younger than 30 with acute or convalescent COVID-19. Sequenced: peripheral blood.

The CDR3 has the sequence CASKITSASSYEQYF. The DNA sequence is TGCGCCAGCAAAATAACTAGCGCCAGCTCCTACGAGCAGTACTTC. The V and J genes are TRBV5-1 and TRBJ2-7, and 7 junction bases match TRBD2. The CDR1 and CDR2 encoded by the germline V gene are SGHRS and YFSETQ. The CDR3 covers 15 residues, taking in both the cysteine and the phenylalanine. Kept here is only the CDR3 DNA, which spans 45 bases and is read in frame from base 1. Here V drops 6 bases and J drops 0 bases, and the junction holds 9 bases not matched to any gene.